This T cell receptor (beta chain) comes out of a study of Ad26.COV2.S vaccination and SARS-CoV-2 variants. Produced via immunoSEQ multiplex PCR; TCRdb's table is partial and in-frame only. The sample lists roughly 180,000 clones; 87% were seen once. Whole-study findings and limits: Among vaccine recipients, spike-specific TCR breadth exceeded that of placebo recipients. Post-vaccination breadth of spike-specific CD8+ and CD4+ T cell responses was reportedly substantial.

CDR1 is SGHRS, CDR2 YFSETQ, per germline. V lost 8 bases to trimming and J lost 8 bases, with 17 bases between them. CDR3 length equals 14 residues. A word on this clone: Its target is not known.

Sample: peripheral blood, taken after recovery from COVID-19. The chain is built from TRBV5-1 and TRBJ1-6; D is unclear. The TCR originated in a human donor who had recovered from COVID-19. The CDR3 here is CASQLAPTDSPLHF. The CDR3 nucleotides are TGCGCCAGTCAGTTGGCCCCAACCGATTCACCCCTCCACTTT.